This entry features one T cell receptor (beta chain) sequence. Its antigen is not known. This CDR3 contains 12 residues. Germline assignment: CDR1 SGHNT and CDR2 YYREEE (reference sequence). The V segment lost 5 bases and the J segment 7 bases; nucleotides outside the gene matches: 5. The PCR contained 60 Vbeta and 13 Jbeta primers. Repertoires were generated with immunoSEQ multiplex PCR, while TCRdb's copy carries only in-frame clones and drops some. Among approximately 130,000 clones, approximately 75% were seen once, and the ten largest hold about 1.1%. This sample is part of a study of cytomegalovirus exposure and HLA in healthy donors. Study-level results: Researchers catalogued about 150 TCR beta chains as cytomegalovirus-associated.

The sample taken for sequencing was PBMCs. This clonotype was sampled from a male donor in good health and CMV-seronegative. The V and J genes are TRBV5-4 and TRBJ1-1; TRBD1 agrees at 7 bases. The CDR3 nucleotides read TGTGCCAGCAGATGGGGACAGAATGAAGCTTTCTTT. This sequence encodes CASRWGQNEAFF.